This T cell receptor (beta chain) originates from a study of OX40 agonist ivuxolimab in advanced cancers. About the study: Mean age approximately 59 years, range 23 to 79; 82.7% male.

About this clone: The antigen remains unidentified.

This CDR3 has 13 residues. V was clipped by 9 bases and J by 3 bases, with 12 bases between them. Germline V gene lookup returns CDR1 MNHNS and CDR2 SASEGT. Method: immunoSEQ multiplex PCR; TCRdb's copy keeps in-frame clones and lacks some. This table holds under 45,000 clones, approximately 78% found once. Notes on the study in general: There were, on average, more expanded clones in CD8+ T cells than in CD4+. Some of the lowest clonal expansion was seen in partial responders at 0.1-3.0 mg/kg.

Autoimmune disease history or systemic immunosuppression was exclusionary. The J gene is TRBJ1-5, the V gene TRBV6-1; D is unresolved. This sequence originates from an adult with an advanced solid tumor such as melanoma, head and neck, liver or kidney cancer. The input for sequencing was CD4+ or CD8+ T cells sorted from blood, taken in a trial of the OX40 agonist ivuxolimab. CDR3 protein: CASVDGPNQPQHF. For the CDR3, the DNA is TGTGCCAGTGTGGACGGTCCCAATCAGCCCCAGCATTTT.